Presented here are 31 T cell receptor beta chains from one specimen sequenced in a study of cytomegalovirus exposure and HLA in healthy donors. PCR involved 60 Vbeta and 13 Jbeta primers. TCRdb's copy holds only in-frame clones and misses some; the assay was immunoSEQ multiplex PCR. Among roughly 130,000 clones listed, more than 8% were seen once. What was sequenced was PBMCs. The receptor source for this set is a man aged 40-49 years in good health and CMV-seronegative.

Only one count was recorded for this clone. This CDR3 reads CATSTTSGGAGETQYF. CDR3 in DNA: TGTGCCACCAGCACGACTAGCGGGGGGGCTGGAGAGACCCAGTACTTC. This chain joins TRBV15 and TRBJ2-5, with 14 bases lining up with TRBD2. The V segment lost 4 bases and the J segment 4 bases; nucleotides outside the gene matches: 5. CDR3 length equals 16 residues. The germline gives CDR1 LNHNV, CDR2 YYDKDF (reference sequence).

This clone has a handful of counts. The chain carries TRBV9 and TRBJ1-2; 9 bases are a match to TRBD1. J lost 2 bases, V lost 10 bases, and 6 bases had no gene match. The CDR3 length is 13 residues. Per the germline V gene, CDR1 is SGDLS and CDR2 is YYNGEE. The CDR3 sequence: CAGGTGMNYGYTF. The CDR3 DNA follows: TGTGCCGGAGGGACAGGGATGAACTATGGCTACACCTTC.

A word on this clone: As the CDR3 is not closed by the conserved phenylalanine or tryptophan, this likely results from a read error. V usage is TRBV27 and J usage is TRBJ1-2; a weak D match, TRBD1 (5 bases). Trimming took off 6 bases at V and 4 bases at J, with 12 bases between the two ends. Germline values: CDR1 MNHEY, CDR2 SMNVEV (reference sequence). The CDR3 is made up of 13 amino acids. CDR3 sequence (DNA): TGTGCCAGCAGGCCACGGGGGATCTATGGCTACACCGTC. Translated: CASRPRGIYGYTV.

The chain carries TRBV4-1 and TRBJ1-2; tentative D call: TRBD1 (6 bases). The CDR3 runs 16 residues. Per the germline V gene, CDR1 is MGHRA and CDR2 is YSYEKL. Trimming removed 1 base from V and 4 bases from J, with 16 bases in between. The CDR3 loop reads CASSQGGGGGPYGYTF. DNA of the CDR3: TGCGCCAGCAGCCAAGGAGGCGGGGGGGGGCCCTATGGCTACACCTTC.

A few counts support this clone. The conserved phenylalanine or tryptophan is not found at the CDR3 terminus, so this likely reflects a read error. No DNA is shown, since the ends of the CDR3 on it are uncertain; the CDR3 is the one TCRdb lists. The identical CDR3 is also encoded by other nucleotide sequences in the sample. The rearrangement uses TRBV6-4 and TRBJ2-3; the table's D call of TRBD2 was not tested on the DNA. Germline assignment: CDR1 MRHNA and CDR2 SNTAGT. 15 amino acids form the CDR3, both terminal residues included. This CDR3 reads CASSDSAGGTDTKYL.

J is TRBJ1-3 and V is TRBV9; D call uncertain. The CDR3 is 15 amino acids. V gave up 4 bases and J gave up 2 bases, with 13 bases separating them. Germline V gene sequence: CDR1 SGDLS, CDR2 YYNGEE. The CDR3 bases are TGTGCCAGCAGCCCATTACAGACAACTGGAAACACCATATATTTT. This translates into CASSPLQTTGNTIYF.

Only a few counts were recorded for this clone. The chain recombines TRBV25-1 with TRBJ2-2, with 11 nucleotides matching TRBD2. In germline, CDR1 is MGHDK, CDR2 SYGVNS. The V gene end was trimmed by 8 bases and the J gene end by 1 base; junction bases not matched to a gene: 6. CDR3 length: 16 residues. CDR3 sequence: CASRGGLAENTGELFF. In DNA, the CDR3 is TGTGCCAGCCGGGGGGGACTAGCGGAGAACACCGGGGAGCTGTTTTTT.

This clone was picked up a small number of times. DNA of the CDR3: TGCAGCGCTCAAACGGGACAGGGGGCCAATGAGCAGTTCTTC. As protein: CSAQTGQGANEQFF. The chain uses TRBV29-1 and TRBJ2-1; TRBD1 agrees at 12 bases. V shed 7 bases, J shed 6 bases, and the junction held 7 bases outside the gene matches. This CDR3 spans 14 amino acids. Germline lookup yields CDR1 SQVTM and CDR2 ANQGSEA.

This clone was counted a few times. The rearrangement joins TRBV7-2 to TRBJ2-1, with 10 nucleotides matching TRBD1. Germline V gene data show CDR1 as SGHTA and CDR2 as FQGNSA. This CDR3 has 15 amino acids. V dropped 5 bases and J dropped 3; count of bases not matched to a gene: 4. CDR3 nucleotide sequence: TGTGCCAGCAGCACGGACAGGGGGGGCTACAATGAGCAGTTCTTC. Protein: CASSTDRGGYNEQFF.

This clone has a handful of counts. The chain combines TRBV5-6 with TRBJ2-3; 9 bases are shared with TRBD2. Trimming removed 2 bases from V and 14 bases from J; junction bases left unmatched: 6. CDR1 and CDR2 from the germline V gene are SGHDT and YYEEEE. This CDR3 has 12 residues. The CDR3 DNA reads TGTGCCAGCAGCTTCTGGACTAGCGCGATGTATTTT. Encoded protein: CASSFWTSAMYF.

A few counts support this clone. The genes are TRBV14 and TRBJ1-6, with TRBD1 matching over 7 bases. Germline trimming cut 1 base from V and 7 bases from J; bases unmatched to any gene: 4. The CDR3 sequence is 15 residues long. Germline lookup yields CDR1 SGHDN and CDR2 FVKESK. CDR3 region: CASSQVQGVNSPLHF. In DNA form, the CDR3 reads TGTGCCAGCAGCCAAGTCCAGGGGGTCAATTCACCCCTCCACTTT.

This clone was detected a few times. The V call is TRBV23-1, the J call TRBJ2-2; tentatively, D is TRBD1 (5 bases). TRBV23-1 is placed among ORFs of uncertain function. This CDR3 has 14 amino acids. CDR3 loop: CAALLAGWAGELFF. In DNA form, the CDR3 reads TGCGCAGCGCTCTTGGCAGGGTGGGCCGGGGAGCTGTTTTTT.

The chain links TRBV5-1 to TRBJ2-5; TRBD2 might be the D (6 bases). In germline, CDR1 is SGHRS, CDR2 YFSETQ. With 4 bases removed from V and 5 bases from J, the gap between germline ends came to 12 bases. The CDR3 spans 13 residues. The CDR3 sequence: CASSGSAGETQYF. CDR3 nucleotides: TGCGCCAGCAGCGGGAGCGCGGGGGAGACCCAGTACTTC.

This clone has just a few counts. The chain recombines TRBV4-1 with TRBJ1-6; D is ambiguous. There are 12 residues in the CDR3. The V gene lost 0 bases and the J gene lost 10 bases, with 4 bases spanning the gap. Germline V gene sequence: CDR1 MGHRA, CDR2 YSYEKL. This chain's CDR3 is CASSQDISPLHF. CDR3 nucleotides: TGCGCCAGCAGCCAAGATATCTCACCCCTCCACTTT.

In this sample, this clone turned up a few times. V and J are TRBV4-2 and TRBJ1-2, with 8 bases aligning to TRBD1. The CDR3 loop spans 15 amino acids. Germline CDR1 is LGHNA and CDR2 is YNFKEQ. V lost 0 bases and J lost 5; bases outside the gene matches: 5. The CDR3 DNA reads TGTGCCAGCAGCCAAGATGCAGGGGGCGGGTATGGCTACACCTTC. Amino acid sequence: CASSQDAGGGYGYTF.

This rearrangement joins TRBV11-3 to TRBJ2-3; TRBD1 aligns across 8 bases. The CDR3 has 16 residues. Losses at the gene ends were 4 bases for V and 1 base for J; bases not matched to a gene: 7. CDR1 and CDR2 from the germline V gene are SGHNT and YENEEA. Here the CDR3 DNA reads TGTGCCAGCAGCTCACCCAGGGGGCGGTGCACAGATACGCAGTATTTT. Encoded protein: CASSSPRGRCTDTQYF.

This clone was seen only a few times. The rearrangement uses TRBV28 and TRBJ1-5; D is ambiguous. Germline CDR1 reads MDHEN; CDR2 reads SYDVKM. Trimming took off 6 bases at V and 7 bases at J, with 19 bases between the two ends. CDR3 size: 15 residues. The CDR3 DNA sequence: TGTGCCAGCAGCCGAAGAAATGAGAGGCGGCAGCCCCAGCATTTT. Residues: CASSRRNERRQPQHF.

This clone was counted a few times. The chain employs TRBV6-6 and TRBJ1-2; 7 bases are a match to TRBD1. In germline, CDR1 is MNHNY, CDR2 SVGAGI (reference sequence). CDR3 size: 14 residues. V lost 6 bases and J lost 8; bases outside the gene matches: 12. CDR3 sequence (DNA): TGTGCCAGCAGAGACGGACAGGCTTTTTCGGGCTACACCTTC. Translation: CASRDGQAFSGYTF.

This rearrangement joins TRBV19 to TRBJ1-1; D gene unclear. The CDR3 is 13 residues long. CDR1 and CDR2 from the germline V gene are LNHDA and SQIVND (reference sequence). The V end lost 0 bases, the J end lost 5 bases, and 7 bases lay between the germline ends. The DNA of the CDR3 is TGTGCCAGTAGTATAGATAGGCGGACTGAAGCTTTCTTT. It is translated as CASSIDRRTEAFF. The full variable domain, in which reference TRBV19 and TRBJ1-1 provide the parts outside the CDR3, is DGGITQSPKYLFRKEGQNVTLSCEQNLNHDAMYWYRQDPGQGLRLIYYSQIVNDFQKGDIAEGYSVSREKKESFPLTVTSAQKNPTAFYLCASSIDRRTEAFFGQGTRLTVV.

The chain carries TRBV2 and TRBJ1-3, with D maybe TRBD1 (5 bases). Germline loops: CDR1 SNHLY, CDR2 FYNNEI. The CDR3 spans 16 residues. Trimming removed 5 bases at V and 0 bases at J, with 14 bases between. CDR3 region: CASSRSGGVSGNTIYF. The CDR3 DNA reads TGTGCCAGCAGTAGGTCCGGAGGGGTCTCTGGAAACACCATATATTTT.

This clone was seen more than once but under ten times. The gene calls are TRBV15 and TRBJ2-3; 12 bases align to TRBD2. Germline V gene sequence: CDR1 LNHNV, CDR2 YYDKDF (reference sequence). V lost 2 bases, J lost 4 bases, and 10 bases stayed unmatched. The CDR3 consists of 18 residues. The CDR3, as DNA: TGTGCCACCAGCAGATCCTCTCTAGCGGGGGGGCTGGCAGATACGCAGTATTTT. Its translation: CATSRSSLAGGLADTQYF.

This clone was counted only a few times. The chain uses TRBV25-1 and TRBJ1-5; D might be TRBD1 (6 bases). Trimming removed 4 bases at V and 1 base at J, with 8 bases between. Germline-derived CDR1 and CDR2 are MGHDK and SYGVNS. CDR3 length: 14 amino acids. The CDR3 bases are TGTGCCAGCAGTGGTCAGGGGAGCAATCAGCCCCAGCATTTT. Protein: CASSGQGSNQPQHF.

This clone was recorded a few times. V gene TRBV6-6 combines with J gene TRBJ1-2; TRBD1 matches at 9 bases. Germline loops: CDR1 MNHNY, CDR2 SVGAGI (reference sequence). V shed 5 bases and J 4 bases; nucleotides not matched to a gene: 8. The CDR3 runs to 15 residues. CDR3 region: CASSPQGALGYGYTF. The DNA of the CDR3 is TGTGCCAGCAGTCCACAGGGGGCGTTGGGCTATGGCTACACCTTC.

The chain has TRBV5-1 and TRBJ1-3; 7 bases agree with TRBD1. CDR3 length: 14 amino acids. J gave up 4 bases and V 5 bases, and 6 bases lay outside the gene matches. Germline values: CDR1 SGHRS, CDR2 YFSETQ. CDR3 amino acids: CASSTGTVGNTIYF. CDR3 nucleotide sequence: TGCGCCAGCAGTACCGGGACAGTAGGAAACACCATATATTTT.

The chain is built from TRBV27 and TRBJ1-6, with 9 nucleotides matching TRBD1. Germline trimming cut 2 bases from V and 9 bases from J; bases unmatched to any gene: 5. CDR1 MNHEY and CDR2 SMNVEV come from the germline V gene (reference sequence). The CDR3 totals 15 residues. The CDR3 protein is CASSLLPGQGSPLHF. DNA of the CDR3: TGTGCCAGCAGTTTACTACCGGGACAGGGTTCACCCCTCCACTTT.

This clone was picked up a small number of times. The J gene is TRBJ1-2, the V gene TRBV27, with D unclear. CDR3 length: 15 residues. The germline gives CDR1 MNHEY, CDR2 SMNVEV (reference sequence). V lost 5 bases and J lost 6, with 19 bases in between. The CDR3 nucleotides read TGTGCCAGCAGTACCACAGCCGCTTTTTCGGATGGCTACACCTTC. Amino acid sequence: CASSTTAAFSDGYTF.

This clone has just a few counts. The CDR3 DNA reads TGCGCCAGCAGCCGACAGGTATCTGGGGCCAACGTCCTGACTTTC. Translated: CASSRQVSGANVLTF. This chain joins TRBV4-3 and TRBJ2-6; D is perhaps TRBD1 (6 bases). Trimming took off 4 bases at V and 1 base at J, with 8 bases between the two ends. This CDR3 contains 15 residues. Germline lookup yields CDR1 LGHNA and CDR2 YSLEER.

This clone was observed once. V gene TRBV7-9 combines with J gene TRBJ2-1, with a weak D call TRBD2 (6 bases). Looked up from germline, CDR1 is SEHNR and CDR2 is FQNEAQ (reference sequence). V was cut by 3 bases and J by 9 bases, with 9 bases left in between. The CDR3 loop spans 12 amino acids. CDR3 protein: CASSLLGGEQFF. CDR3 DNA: TGTGCCAGCAGCTTGTTGGGGGGTGAGCAGTTCTTC.

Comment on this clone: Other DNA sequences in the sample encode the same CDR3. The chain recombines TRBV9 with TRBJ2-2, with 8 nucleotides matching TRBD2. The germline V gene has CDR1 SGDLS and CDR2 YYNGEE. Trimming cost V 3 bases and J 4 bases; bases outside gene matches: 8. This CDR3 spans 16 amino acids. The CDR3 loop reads CASSAPGGVSTGELFF. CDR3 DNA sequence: TGTGCCAGCAGCGCCCCCGGGGGGGTCAGCACCGGGGAGCTGTTTTTT. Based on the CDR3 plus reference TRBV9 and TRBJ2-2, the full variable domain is DSGVTQTPKHLITATGQRVTLRCSPRSGDLSVYWYQQSLDQGLQFLIQYYNGEERAKGNILERFSAQQFPDLHSELNLSSLELGDSALYFCASSAPGGVSTGELFFGEGSRLTVL.

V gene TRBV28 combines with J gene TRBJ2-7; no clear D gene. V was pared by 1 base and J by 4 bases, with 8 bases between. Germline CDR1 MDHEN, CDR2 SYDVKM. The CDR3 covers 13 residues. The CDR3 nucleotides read TGTGCCAGCAGTTTATATTCTGAGTACGAGCAGTACTTC. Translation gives CASSLYSEYEQYF.

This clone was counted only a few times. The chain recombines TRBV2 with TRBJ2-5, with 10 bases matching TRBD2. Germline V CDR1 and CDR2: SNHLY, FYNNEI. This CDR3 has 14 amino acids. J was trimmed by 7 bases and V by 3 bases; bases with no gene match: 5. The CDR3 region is CASSEVAGGVTQYF. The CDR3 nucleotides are TGTGCCAGCAGTGAGGTAGCGGGGGGTGTGACCCAGTACTTC.